What follows describes a single TCR beta chain. The antigen is not known. This entry belongs to a study of cytomegalovirus exposure and HLA in healthy donors. Study results and limitations: Most observed TCR sequences were rare, whereas some public TCRs were detected in many donors. DRB1 showed the most TCR associations and HLA-C the fewest in a later analysis, as rates varied by HLA locus.

Germline CDR1 is MNHNS and CDR2 is SASEGT. The CDR3 sequence is 16 residues long. After removal of 2 bases from V and 4 bases from J, the junction contained 6 bases not matched to a gene. Primers for the PCR totalled 60 Vbeta and 13 Jbeta. Profiling relied on immunoSEQ multiplex PCR, and the TCRdb table lists in-frame clones only, not all of them. Here the sample spans over 150,000 clones, more than 65% being singletons. The TCR was taken from a girl aged 10 to 17 in good health and CMV-seropositive. Sequencing input: PBMCs. The rearrangement uses TRBV6-1 and TRBJ2-5, with 11 bases matching TRBD2. CDR3: CASSESLAGGRETQYF. CDR3 coding DNA: TGTGCCAGCAGTGAATCTTTAGCGGGGGGGCGAGAGACCCAGTACTTC.